This note documents a single T cell receptor (beta chain) sequence. The assay was immunoSEQ multiplex PCR, and TCRdb's table has in-frame clones only and misses some. Of 140,000 to 150,000 clones listed, roughly nine tenths are singletons. Trimming took off 0 bases at V and 7 bases at J, with 12 bases between the two ends. The CDR3 consists of 14 residues. Germline CDR1 reads MNHEY; CDR2 reads SVGAGI. This sample stems from a study of T cell responses to AZD1222 COVID-19 vaccine. This sequence was found in an adult in good health. The sample in question was peripheral blood, obtained on day 0 of AZD1222 vaccination. The rearrangement uses TRBV6-5 and TRBJ2-5; D is uncertain. CDR3 bases: TGTGCCAGCAGTTACTCGGGCCTACCGGGGACCCAGTACTTC. Residues: CASSYSGLPGTQYF.